This is a list of T cell receptor beta chains from one sample in a study of T-cell reconstitution after alpha-beta-depleted transplantation in children. MiXCR was run by TCRdb on the PCR reads, yielding one entry per CDR3 protein. The sample has roughly 190,000 distinct CDR3 sequences; about 14% are singletons. The starting material was PBMCs from the stem cell graft donor, obtained from the stem cell graft. These receptors came from a human donor who donated a stem cell graft to a child with acute lymphoblastic leukemia. Both conserved end residues are part of each CDR3.

V | CDR3
TRBV12-3/TRBV12-4 | CASSSTVWPQHF
TRBV5-1 | CASSRGATDTQYF
TRBV12-3/TRBV12-4 | CASRGTSAGGAGELFF
TRBV7-8 | CASIRTSGRYYNEQFF
TRBV5-1 | CASSSAGEADTQYF
TRBV4-3 | CASSQGWFEGGSYEQYF
TRBV30 | CAWSPLGVDTEAFF
TRBV2 | CASGSNQPQHF
TRBV29-1 | CSVRDSGKSGANVLTF
TRBV27 | CASSHLESYEGGRQETQYF